This T cell receptor beta chain is drawn from a study of shared clonotypes between healthy human individuals. Overall study results and limits: In this cohort, only blood was sampled, and tissue repertoires likely differ.

In replicate PCRs of unsorted PBMC, about 320 ng DNA, around 30,000 T cell genomes, was used. In the authors' methods: Junction-only sequences without quality scores came from ImmunoSEQ, so filtering differed. Repertoires were generated with immunoSEQ multiplex PCR, while TCRdb's copy carries only in-frame clones and drops some. V and J calls and clone size are given by that table; D and trimming were obtained from the DNA. This sample has hundreds of thousands of clones, with roughly 72% found just once. Germline loops: CDR1 LNHDA, CDR2 SQIVND (reference sequence). The CDR3 totals 16 residues. Trimming took off 7 bases at V and 2 bases at J, with 20 bases between the two ends. Concerning this clone itself: Its cognate antigen is unknown.

This chain uses TRBV19 with TRBJ2-5, with D possibly TRBD2 on 6 matching bases. Sequenced material: PBMCs. The source is a woman between 35 and 50 years old in good health. Some clones in this sample may be carry-over from other donors' samples. CDR3 DNA: TGTGCCAGTATGGGGCTAGCGCAAGGGCATCAAGAGACCCAGTACTTC. Encoded protein: CASMGLAQGHQETQYF.